This entry describes one TCR beta chain. This sample was taken from a study of blood T cell repertoires in COVID-19. For the study at large: From T cells, B-cell-depleted T cells, or PBMCs came the material, which was cDNA or gDNA.

Assay used: immunoSEQ multiplex PCR; TCRdb lists only in-frame clones, some missing. The sample shows 150,000 or so clones, roughly 90% of them seen only once. V was pared by 5 bases and J by 6 bases, with 4 bases of the junction left unmatched. Germline V gene lookup returns CDR1 SGHRS and CDR2 YFSETQ. The CDR3 length is 12 residues. The rearrangement links TRBV5-1 to TRBJ2-7, with 8 bases lining up with TRBD1. The TCR sequence derives from a woman aged 45-65 years with acute or convalescent COVID-19. The sequencing input was peripheral blood. The chain's CDR3 is CASRSDRGEQYF. The CDR3 DNA sequence: TGCGCCAGCAGAAGTGACAGGGGCGAGCAGTACTTC.